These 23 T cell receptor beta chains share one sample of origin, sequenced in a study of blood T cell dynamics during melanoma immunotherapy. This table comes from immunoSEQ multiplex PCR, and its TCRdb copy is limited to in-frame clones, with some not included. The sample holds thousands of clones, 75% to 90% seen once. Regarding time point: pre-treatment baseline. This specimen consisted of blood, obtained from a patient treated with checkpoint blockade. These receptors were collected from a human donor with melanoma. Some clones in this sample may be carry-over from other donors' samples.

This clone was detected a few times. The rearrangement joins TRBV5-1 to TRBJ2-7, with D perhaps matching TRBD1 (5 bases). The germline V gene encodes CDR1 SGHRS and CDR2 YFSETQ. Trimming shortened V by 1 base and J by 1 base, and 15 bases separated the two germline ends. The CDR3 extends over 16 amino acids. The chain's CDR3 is CASSLWAGSSSYEQYF. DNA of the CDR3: TGCGCCAGCAGCTTGTGGGCAGGGTCCTCTTCCTACGAGCAGTACTTC.

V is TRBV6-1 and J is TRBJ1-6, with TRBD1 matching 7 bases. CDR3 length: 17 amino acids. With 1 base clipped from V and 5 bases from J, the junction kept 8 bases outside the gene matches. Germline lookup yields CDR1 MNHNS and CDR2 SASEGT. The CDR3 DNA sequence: TGTGCCAGCAGTGAAGGGTCAGGGGGTAGAAATAATTCACCCCTCCACTTT. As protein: CASSEGSGGRNNSPLHF.

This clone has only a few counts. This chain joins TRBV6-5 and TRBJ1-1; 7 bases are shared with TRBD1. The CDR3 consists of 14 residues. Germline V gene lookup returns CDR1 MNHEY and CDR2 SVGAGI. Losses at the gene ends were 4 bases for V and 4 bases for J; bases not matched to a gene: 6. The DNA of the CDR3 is TGTGCCAGCAGTTTACAGGGGCTGAGCACTGAAGCTTTCTTT. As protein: CASSLQGLSTEAFF.

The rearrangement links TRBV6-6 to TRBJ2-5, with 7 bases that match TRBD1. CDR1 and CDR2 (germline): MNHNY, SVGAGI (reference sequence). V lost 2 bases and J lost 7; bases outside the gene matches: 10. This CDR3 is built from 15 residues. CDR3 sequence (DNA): TGTGCCAGCAGTTACGATACAGGGGCGGACTTGACCCAGTACTTC. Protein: CASSYDTGADLTQYF.

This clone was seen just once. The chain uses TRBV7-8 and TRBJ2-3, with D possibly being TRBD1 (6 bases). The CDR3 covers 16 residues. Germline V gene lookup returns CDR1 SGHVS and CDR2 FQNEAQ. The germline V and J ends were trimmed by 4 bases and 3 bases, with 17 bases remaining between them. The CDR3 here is CASSWGRVGGTDTQYF. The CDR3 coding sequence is TGTGCCAGCAGCTGGGGCCGAGTAGGGGGAACAGATACGCAGTATTTT.

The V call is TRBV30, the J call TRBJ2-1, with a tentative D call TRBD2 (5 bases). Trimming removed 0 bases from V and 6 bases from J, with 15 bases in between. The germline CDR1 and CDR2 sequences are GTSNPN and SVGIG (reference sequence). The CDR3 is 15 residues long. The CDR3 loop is CAWSVLRVRGNEQFF. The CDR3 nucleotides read TGTGCCTGGAGTGTACTAAGGGTTCGGGGCAATGAGCAGTTCTTC.

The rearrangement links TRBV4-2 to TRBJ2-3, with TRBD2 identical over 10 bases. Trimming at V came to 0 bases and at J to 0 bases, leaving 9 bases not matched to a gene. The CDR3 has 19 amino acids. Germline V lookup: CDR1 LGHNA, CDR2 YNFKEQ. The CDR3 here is CASSQDFQRGGPSTDTQYF. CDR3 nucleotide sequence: TGTGCCAGCAGCCAAGATTTCCAGCGGGGGGGCCCTAGCACAGATACGCAGTATTTT.

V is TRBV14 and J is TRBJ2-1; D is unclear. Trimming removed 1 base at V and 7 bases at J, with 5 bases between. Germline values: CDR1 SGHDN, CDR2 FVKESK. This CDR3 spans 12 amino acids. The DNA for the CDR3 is TGTGCCAGCAGCCAAGGACCAAATGAGCAGTTCTTC. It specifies CASSQGPNEQFF.

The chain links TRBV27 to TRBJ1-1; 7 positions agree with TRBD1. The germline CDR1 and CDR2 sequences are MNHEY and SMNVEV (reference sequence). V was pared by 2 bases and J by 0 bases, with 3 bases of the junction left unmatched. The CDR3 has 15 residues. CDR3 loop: CASSLRGLMNTEAFF. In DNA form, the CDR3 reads TGTGCCAGCAGTTTAAGGGGGCTAATGAACACTGAAGCTTTCTTT.

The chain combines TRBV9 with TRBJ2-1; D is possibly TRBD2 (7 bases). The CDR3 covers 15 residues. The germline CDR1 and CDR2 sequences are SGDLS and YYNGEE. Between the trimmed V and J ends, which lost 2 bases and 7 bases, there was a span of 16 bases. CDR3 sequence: CASSVSGGARNEQFF. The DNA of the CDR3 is TGTGCCAGCAGCGTCAGTGGGGGGGCCAGGAATGAGCAGTTCTTC.

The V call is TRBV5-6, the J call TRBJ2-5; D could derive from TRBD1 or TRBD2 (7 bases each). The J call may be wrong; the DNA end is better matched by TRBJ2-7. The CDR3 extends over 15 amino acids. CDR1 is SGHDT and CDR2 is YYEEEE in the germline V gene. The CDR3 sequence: CASSLDRGGVYEQYF. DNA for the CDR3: TGTGCCAGCAGCTTGGACAGGGGAGGGGTATACGAGCAGTACTTC.

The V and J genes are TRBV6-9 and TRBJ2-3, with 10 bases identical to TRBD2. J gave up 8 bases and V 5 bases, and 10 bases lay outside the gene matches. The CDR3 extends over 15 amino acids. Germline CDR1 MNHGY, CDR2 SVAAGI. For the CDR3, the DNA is TGTGCCAGCAGTCCCCAAGCTAGCGGGAGTTTTACGCAGTATTTT. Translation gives CASSPQASGSFTQYF.

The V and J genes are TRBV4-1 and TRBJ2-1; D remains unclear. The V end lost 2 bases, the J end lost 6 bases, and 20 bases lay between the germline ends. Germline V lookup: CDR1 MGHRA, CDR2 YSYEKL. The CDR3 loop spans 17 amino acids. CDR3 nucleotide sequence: TGCGCCAGCAGCCAACGAACCTTTGATGACCTCCGCAATGAGCAGTTCTTC. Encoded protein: CASSQRTFDDLRNEQFF.

CDR3 coding DNA: TGTGCCAGCAGTGATGGGGTGAACACCGGGGAGCTGTTTTTT. Protein product: CASSDGVNTGELFF. The chain recombines TRBV6-1 with TRBJ2-2; D unclear. V lost 3 bases to trimming and J lost 1 base, with 6 bases between them. Germline V gene data show CDR1 as MNHNS and CDR2 as SASEGT. The CDR3 extends over 14 amino acids.

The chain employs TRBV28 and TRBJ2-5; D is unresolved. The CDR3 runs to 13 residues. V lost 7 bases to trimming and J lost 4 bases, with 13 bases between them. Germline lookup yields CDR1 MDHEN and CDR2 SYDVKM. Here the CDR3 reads CASTSRPRETQYF. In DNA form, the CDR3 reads TGTGCCAGCACCTCACGACCGCGAGAGACCCAGTACTTC.

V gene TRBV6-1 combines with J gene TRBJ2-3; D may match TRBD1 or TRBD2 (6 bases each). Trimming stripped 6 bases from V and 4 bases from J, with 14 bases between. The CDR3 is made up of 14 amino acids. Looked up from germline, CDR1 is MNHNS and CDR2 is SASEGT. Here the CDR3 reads CASSAVGGADTQYF. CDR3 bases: TGTGCCAGCAGCGCGGTCGGGGGCGCAGATACGCAGTATTTT.

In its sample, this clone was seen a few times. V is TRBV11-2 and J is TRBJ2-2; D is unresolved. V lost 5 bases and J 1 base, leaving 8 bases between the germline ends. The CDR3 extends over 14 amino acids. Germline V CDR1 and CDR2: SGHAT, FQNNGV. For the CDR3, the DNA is TGTGCCAGCAGCCCCAGACAGAACACCGGGGAGCTGTTTTTT. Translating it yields CASSPRQNTGELFF.

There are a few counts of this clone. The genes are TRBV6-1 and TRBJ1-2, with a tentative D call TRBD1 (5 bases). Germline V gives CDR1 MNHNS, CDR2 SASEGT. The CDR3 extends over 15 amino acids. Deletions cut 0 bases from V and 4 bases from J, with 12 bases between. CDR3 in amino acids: CASSEAPTEGYGYTF. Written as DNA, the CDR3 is TGTGCCAGCAGTGAAGCCCCGACAGAAGGCTATGGCTACACCTTC.

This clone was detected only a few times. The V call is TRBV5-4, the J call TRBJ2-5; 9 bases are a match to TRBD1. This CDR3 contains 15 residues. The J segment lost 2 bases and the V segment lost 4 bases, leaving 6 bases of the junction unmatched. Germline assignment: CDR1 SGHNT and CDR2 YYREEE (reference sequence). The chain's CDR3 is CASSVNRGRQETQYF. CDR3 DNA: TGTGCCAGCAGCGTAAACAGGGGGCGGCAAGAGACCCAGTACTTC.

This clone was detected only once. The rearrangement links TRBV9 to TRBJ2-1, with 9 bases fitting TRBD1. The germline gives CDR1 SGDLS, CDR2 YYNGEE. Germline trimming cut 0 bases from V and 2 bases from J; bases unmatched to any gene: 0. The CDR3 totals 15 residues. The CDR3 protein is CASSVGTGAYNEQFF. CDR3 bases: TGTGCCAGCAGCGTAGGGACAGGGGCCTACAATGAGCAGTTCTTC.

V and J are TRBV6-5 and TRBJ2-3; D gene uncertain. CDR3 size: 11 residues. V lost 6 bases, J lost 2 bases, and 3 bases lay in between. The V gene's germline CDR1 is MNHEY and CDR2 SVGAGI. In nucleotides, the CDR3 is TGTGCCAGCAGATACACAGATACGCAGTATTTT. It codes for CASRYTDTQYF.

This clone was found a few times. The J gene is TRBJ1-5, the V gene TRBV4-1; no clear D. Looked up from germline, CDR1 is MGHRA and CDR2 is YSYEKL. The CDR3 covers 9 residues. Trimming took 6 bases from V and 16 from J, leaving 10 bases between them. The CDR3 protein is CASSASYHF. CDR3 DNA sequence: TGCGCCAGCAGTGCTTCCTATCATTTT.

This CDR3 reads CASSLAGEWYEQYF. The DNA for the CDR3 is TGTGCCAGCAGTTTAGCAGGGGAGTGGTACGAGCAGTACTTC. This chain joins TRBV28 and TRBJ2-7; perhaps TRBD1 as D (6 bases). The CDR3 sequence is 14 residues long. Germline CDR1 is MDHEN and CDR2 is SYDVKM. V was trimmed by 2 bases and J by 4 bases, leaving 12 bases between them.